The rows below give T cell receptor beta chains drawn from one sample of a study of shared clonotypes between healthy human individuals. This table comes from immunoSEQ multiplex PCR, and its TCRdb copy is limited to in-frame clones, with some not included. The sample lists about 2.4 million clones; roughly 92% were seen once. The sample consisted of naive CD4+ T cells sorted from blood. The receptors stem from a young man in good health. The CDR3 runs from the conserved cysteine through the conserved F or W. The D gene is left open where the match is weak. Rows give clone size only sometimes, using once, few, many, or a class for an expanded clone.

abundance: -; v_gene: TRBV21-1; j_gene: TRBJ1-6; d_gene: -; CDR3nt: TGTGCCAGCAGGTGGCTACACATACATCATAATTCACCCCTCCACTTT; CDR3aa: CASRWLHIHHNSPLHF
abundance: -; v_gene: TRBV7-3; j_gene: TRBJ1-1; d_gene: TRBD1; CDR3nt: TGTGCCAGCAGCCTTTTCCGGGACAGCCCTGAAGCTTTCTTT; CDR3aa: CASSLFRDSPEAFF
abundance: -; v_gene: TRBV18; j_gene: TRBJ1-3; d_gene: -; CDR3nt: TGTGCCAGCTCACCGAGACAGCCGGACTCTGGAAACACCATATATTTT; CDR3aa: CASSPRQPDSGNTIYF
abundance: few; v_gene: TRBV18; j_gene: TRBJ2-5; d_gene: -; CDR3nt: TGTGCCAGCTCCCCGTACCAAGAGACCCAGTACTTC; CDR3aa: CASSPYQETQYF
abundance: -; v_gene: TRBV11-2; j_gene: TRBJ2-5; d_gene: TRBD2; CDR3nt: TGTGCCAGCAGGCTGACCGGGGGGGAGACCCAGTACTTC; CDR3aa: CASRLTGGETQYF
abundance: -; v_gene: TRBV12-5; j_gene: TRBJ2-1; d_gene: TRBD2; CDR3nt: TGTGCTAGTGGTTGCCTAGCGGGGGGCGACTCCTACAATGAGCAGTTCTTC; CDR3aa: CASGCLAGGDSYNEQFF
abundance: -; v_gene: TRBV2; j_gene: TRBJ2-4; d_gene: -; CDR3nt: TGTGCCAGCAATCCGGGAGAAACCAAAAACATTCAGTACTTC; CDR3aa: CASNPGETKNIQYF
abundance: -; v_gene: TRBV6-1; j_gene: TRBJ2-7; d_gene: -; CDR3nt: TGTGCCAGCAGAGCCTCCGCCGGGGAGCAGTACTTC; CDR3aa: CASRASAGEQYF
abundance: -; v_gene: TRBV6-5; j_gene: TRBJ1-2; d_gene: -; CDR3nt: TGTGCCAGCAGTTATATAAGTAACTATGGCTACACCTTC; CDR3aa: CASSYISNYGYTF
abundance: -; v_gene: TRBV29-1; j_gene: TRBJ2-5; d_gene: TRBD1; CDR3nt: TGCAGCGCCGTGACAGGGAGCCAAGAGACCCAGTACTTC; CDR3aa: CSAVTGSQETQYF
abundance: -; v_gene: TRBV11-2; j_gene: TRBJ2-2; d_gene: -; CDR3nt: TGTGCCAGCAGCTTCATAGGCACCGGGGAGCTGTTTTTT; CDR3aa: CASSFIGTGELFF
abundance: -; v_gene: TRBV5-1; j_gene: TRBJ1-3; d_gene: -; CDR3nt: TGCGCCAGCAGCTTGGCGGGGCCTAACTCTGGAAACACCATATATTTT; CDR3aa: CASSLAGPNSGNTIYF
abundance: once; v_gene: TRBV7-3; j_gene: TRBJ2-1; d_gene: -; CDR3nt: TGTGCCAGCAGCTCCCCGGGTCCGAATGAGCAGTTCTTC; CDR3aa: CASSSPGPNEQFF
abundance: -; v_gene: TRBV6-6; j_gene: TRBJ2-1; d_gene: TRBD1; CDR3nt: TGTGCCAGCAGTTCCAAAACCGGGACAGACAATGAGCAGTTCTTC; CDR3aa: CASSSKTGTDNEQFF
abundance: once; v_gene: TRBV7-2; j_gene: TRBJ1-1; d_gene: -; CDR3nt: TGTGCCAGCAGCTTAGCTGAAGCTTTCTTT; CDR3aa: CASSLAEAFF
abundance: -; v_gene: TRBV10-1; j_gene: TRBJ1-3; d_gene: -; CDR3nt: TGCGCCAGCAGCGACAGAGGGAACTCTGGAAACACCATATATTTT; CDR3aa: CASSDRGNSGNTIYF
abundance: -; v_gene: TRBV2; j_gene: TRBJ1-6; d_gene: -; CDR3nt: TGTGCCAGCAGTGAGCATGGTCAAGGAAATTCACCCCTCCACTTT; CDR3aa: CASSEHGQGNSPLHF
abundance: -; v_gene: TRBV6-5; j_gene: TRBJ2-7; d_gene: TRBD1; CDR3nt: TGTGCCAGCAGTTACTCCCCGGGACAGCCTTACGAGCAGTACTTC; CDR3aa: CASSYSPGQPYEQYF
abundance: -; v_gene: TRBV27; j_gene: TRBJ2-2; d_gene: -; CDR3nt: TGTGCCAGTCTCGGGCACGGGGAGCTGTTTTTT; CDR3aa: CASLGHGELFF
abundance: -; v_gene: TRBV5-4; j_gene: TRBJ2-3; d_gene: -; CDR3nt: TGTGCCAGCAGCTCGGAGGGGGGCACCGCTAGCACAGATACGCAGTATTTT; CDR3aa: CASSSEGGTASTDTQYF
abundance: -; v_gene: TRBV5-1; j_gene: TRBJ2-6; d_gene: TRBD1; CDR3nt: TGCGCCAGCAGCTCAGACAGGGCTGGGGCCAACGTCCTGACTTTC; CDR3aa: CASSSDRAGANVLTF
abundance: -; v_gene: TRBV30; j_gene: TRBJ2-7; d_gene: -; CDR3nt: TGTGCCTGGAGTAAGTCCTACGAGCAGTACTTC; CDR3aa: CAWSKSYEQYF